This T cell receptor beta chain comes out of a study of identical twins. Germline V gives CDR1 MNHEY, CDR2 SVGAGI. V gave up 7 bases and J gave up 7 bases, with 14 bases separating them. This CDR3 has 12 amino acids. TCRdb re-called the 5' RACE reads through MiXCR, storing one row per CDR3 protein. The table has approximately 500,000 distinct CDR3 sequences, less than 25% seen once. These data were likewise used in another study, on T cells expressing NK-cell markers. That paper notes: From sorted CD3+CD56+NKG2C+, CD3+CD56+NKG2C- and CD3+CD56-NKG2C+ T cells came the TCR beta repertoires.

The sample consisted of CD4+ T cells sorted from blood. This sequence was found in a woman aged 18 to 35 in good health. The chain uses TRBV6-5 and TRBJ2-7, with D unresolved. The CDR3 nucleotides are TGTGCCAGCACTCCCGGTACGGGTGAGCAGTACTTC. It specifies CASTPGTGEQYF.